Below, one T cell receptor beta chain is given with its context. Generated by immunoSEQ multiplex PCR, the TCRdb table keeps only in-frame clones and is missing some. The table includes about 210,000 clones, 80% to 90% detected once. The junction had 4 bases not matched to a gene; V was cut back by 7 bases and J by 3 bases. CDR1 is MDHEN, CDR2 SYDVKM, per germline. The CDR3 is 14 residues long. The data originate from a study of blood T cell repertoires in COVID-19. Study as a whole: The cDNA or gDNA used as material had been derived from T cells, B-cell-depleted T cells, or PBMCs.

The specimen sequenced was peripheral blood. The chain is built from TRBV28 and TRBJ2-2; TRBD1 aligns across 8 bases. The TCR comes from a man aged 50 or older with active or convalescent COVID-19. For the CDR3, the DNA is TGTGCCAGCAAGACAGGGGTTGACACCGGGGAGCTGTTTTTT. Translated: CASKTGVDTGELFF.